Below, one TCR beta chain is given with its context. The antigen remains unidentified. The data stem from a study of T cell responses to AZD1222 COVID-19 vaccine. TCRdb's table, derived via immunoSEQ multiplex PCR, lists solely in-frame clones and lacks some. The data contain hundreds of thousands of clones, around 92% of them seen just once; the ten biggest clones take up about 0.5%. Timing groups of about 4 and about 12 weeks for second doses were pooled. General study results and limits: At study baseline, merely five or six AZD1222 recipients were seropositive.

The CDR3 consists of 13 residues. V shed 2 bases, J shed 14 bases, and the junction held 9 bases outside the gene matches. Germline CDR1 SGHTA, CDR2 FQGTGA. The J gene is TRBJ2-1, the V gene TRBV7-3; 7 nucleotides match TRBD2. This sequence originates from an adult who received the AZD1222 COVID-19 vaccine. Sample: peripheral blood, taken 28 days after the second AZD1222 dose. In nucleotides, the CDR3 is TGTGCCAGCAGCTTAGAGGCAGCGGGGACGAAGTTCTTC. Protein: CASSLEAAGTKFF.